Below, 26 T cell receptor beta chains from the same sample are listed, as sequenced in a study of blood T cell repertoires in COVID-19. The data were produced by immunoSEQ multiplex PCR, yet TCRdb's version contains in-frame clones alone and is incomplete. This table holds over 200,000 clones, over 80% found once. Sequencing input: peripheral blood. The receptor set was obtained from a human donor in a cohort sampled during active COVID-19.

The V call is TRBV6-5, the J call TRBJ2-7, with D possibly matching TRBD1 (6 bases). Germline loops: CDR1 MNHEY, CDR2 SVGAGI. This CDR3 is built from 13 residues. V gave up 8 bases and J gave up 1 base, with 12 bases separating them. The CDR3 loop reads CASSLDRSYEQYF. CDR3 DNA sequence: TGTGCCAGCTCCCTCGACAGGTCCTACGAGCAGTACTTC.

This clone was counted once. The chain is built from TRBV21-1 and TRBJ1-2; TRBD1 is the table's D call, not checked against the DNA. TRBV21-1 corresponds to a pseudogene. The CDR3 sequence is 19 residues long. The CDR3, as DNA: TGTGCCAGCAGCAAAGCCAGACAGGGGGATATTGGGGGTGGCTATGGCTACACCTTC. Protein: CASSKARQGDIGGGYGYTF.

Worth noting for this clone: Other DNA sequences within the sample encode an identical CDR3. CDR3 bases: TGTGCCACCAGCAGAGGCGGACTAGCGGGAGTGACAGATACGCAGTATTTT. It codes for CATSRGGLAGVTDTQYF. The chain joins TRBV15 to TRBJ2-3; 13 nucleotides match TRBD2. V gave up 1 base and J gave up 3 bases; unmatched junction bases: 4. Germline V gives CDR1 LNHNV, CDR2 YYDKDF (reference sequence). The CDR3 has 17 amino acids. Full variable domain (outside the CDR3, taken from reference TRBV15 and TRBJ2-3): DAMVIQNPRYQVTQFGKPVTLSCSQTLNHNVMYWYQQKSSQAPKLLFHYYDKDFNNEADTPDNFQSRRPNTSFCFLDIRSPGLGDTAMYLCATSRGGLAGVTDTQYFGPGTRLTVL.

The genes are TRBV19 and TRBJ1-5, with 7 positions matching TRBD1. The CDR3 runs 12 residues. The germline V gene has CDR1 LNHDA and CDR2 SQIVND (reference sequence). V lost 7 bases, J lost 7 bases, and 4 bases stayed unmatched. The CDR3 coding sequence is TGTGCCAGTACCGGGGACAGCCAGCCCCAGCATTTT. It translates to CASTGDSQPQHF.

The chain combines TRBV7-2 with TRBJ2-2, with 7 nucleotides matching TRBD2. Germline V gene sequence: CDR1 SGHTA, CDR2 FQGNSA. After removal of 1 base from V and 5 bases from J, the junction contained 4 bases not matched to a gene. The CDR3 is made up of 15 amino acids. Here the CDR3 reads CASSLGDYLTGELFF. Here the CDR3 DNA reads TGTGCCAGCAGCTTAGGGGACTACCTAACCGGGGAGCTGTTTTTT.

The chain is built from TRBV6-1 and TRBJ1-3; 7 bases align to TRBD1. This CDR3 has 17 amino acids. V shed 2 bases and J 1 base; nucleotides not matched to a gene: 8. The germline gives CDR1 MNHNS, CDR2 SASEGT. The CDR3 bases are TGTGCCAGCAGTGAATTCGGGACAGAGGTTTCTGGAAACACCATATATTTT. Translated: CASSEFGTEVSGNTIYF.

Written as DNA, the CDR3 is TGTGCCAGCAGTTTAGCGCGACAGCCCCAGCATTTT. Translated: CASSLARQPQHF. V and J are TRBV12-3 or TRBV12-4 and TRBJ1-5; D remains ambiguous. The CDR3 has 12 residues. V shed 0 bases and J shed 7 bases, with 4 bases lying between them.

This chain connects TRBV28 to TRBJ2-7; 10 nucleotides align to TRBD2. CDR1 is MDHEN, CDR2 SYDVKM, per germline. V dropped 3 bases and J dropped 2; count of bases not matched to a gene: 16. The CDR3 length is 19 residues. This CDR3 reads CASSFLSPGLAEAAYEQYF. The DNA for the CDR3 is TGTGCCAGCAGTTTTTTATCCCCCGGACTAGCGGAGGCCGCCTACGAGCAGTACTTC. Full variable domain (outside the CDR3, taken from reference TRBV28 and TRBJ2-7): DVKVTQSSRYLVKRTGEKVFLECVQDMDHENMFWYRQDPGLGLRLIYFSYDVKMKEKGDIPEGYSVSREKKERFSLILESASTNQTSMYLCASSFLSPGLAEAAYEQYFGPGTRLTVT.

The J gene is TRBJ1-3, the V gene TRBV9; D ambiguous. V lost 4 bases to trimming and J lost 0 bases, with 11 bases between them. This CDR3 region has 15 residues. Per the germline V gene, CDR1 is SGDLS and CDR2 is YYNGEE. CDR3 sequence: CASSIRGNSGNTIYF. CDR3 nucleotide sequence: TGTGCCAGCAGCATCCGGGGAAACTCTGGAAACACCATATATTTT.

The DNA for the CDR3 is TGCGCCAGCAGCTTGCCGGAACTAGCGGGCACAGATACGCAGTATTTT. Translated, it gives CASSLPELAGTDTQYF. The chain couples TRBV5-1 to TRBJ2-3; 8 bases agree with TRBD2. The germline V gene has CDR1 SGHRS and CDR2 YFSETQ. The CDR3 is made up of 16 amino acids. V lost 1 base, J lost 1 base, and 5 bases stayed unmatched.

Note on this clone: This may be a read error: a much more frequent sequence differs by one nucleotide. The sample carries other DNA sequences with the same CDR3. This CDR3 reads CASSRDRSSYEQYF. The CDR3, as DNA: TGTGCCAGCAGCCGAGACAGGAGCTCCTACGAGCAGTACTTC. This chain uses TRBV11-2 with TRBJ2-7; weak D call: TRBD1 (6 bases). Germline V gene lookup returns CDR1 SGHAT and CDR2 FQNNGV. Deletions cut 5 bases from V and 0 bases from J, with 11 bases between. The CDR3 contains 14 residues.

The rearrangement uses TRBV3-1 (or the pseudogene TRBV3-2) and TRBJ1-5, with 7 bases identical to TRBD1. The junction had 3 bases not matched to a gene; V was cut back by 5 bases and J by 2 bases. From germline, CDR1 is LGHDT and CDR2 YNNKEL (reference sequence). This CDR3 contains 14 residues. CDR3 DNA sequence: TGTGCCAGCAGCGACAGGGTTGGCAATCAGCCCCAGCATTTT. This codes for CASSDRVGNQPQHF.

The chain recombines TRBV4-1 with TRBJ2-6; 7 nucleotides align to TRBD1. CDR1 and CDR2 (germline): MGHRA, YSYEKL. V was pared by 3 bases and J by 4 bases, with 6 bases of the junction left unmatched. This CDR3 spans 16 amino acids. In DNA form, the CDR3 reads TGCGCCAGCAGCCATTCGGACAGGACCGGGGCCAACGTCCTGACTTTC. Translated, it gives CASSHSDRTGANVLTF.

The CDR3 coding sequence is TGTGCCAGCAGCCTCTGGGGCAGCTCCTACAATGAGCAGTTCTTC. It yields the protein CASSLWGSSYNEQFF. The V gene is TRBV11-2, the J gene TRBJ2-1; tentatively, D is TRBD1 (5 bases). With 5 bases removed from V and 0 bases from J, the gap between germline ends came to 11 bases. CDR1 is SGHAT and CDR2 is FQNNGV in the germline V gene. This CDR3 has 15 residues.

This sequence joins TRBV15 and TRBJ2-1, with a possible D match to TRBD1 (5 bases). This CDR3 spans 15 amino acids. V lost 3 bases, J lost 2 bases, and 11 bases lay in between. Germline CDR1 LNHNV, CDR2 YYDKDF (reference sequence). CDR3 residues: CATSSRTSTYNEQFF. The CDR3 DNA reads as TGTGCCACCAGCAGCAGGACATCCACCTACAATGAGCAGTTCTTC.

The chain recombines TRBV9 with TRBJ1-5; D remains unclear. The CDR3 is made up of 15 amino acids. CDR1 is SGDLS, CDR2 YYNGEE, per germline. Trimming cost V 4 bases and J 4 bases, with 15 bases left between them. The CDR3 coding sequence is TGTGCCAGCAGCCCCACGGCGGGAGAAAATCAGCCCCAGCATTTT. Residues: CASSPTAGENQPQHF.

J is TRBJ1-2 and V is TRBV5-4, with D tentatively TRBD1 (5 bases). Deletions cut 0 bases from V and 2 bases from J, with 8 bases between. Per germline, CDR1 SGHNT and CDR2 YYREEE (reference sequence). The CDR3 covers 14 residues. The CDR3 is CASSLGGGNYGYTF. CDR3 sequence (DNA): TGTGCCAGCAGCTTGGGTGGGGGGAACTATGGCTACACCTTC.

This clone was recorded once. This chain links TRBV18 with TRBJ2-1; possible D gene TRBD2, 6 bases. Trimming cost V 8 bases and J 5 bases, with 16 bases left between them. Germline loops: CDR1 KGHSH, CDR2 LQKENI. CDR3 length: 14 amino acids. The DNA of the CDR3 is TGTGCCAGCGCCGGGACTCAAAAGGACAATGAGCAGTTCTTC. It translates to CASAGTQKDNEQFF.

V is TRBV28 and J is TRBJ1-4; D gene uncertain. The CDR3 loop spans 13 amino acids. The germline CDR1 and CDR2 sequences are MDHEN and SYDVKM. V lost 7 bases and J 0 bases, leaving 6 bases between the germline ends. CDR3 amino acids: CASMSSTNEKLFF. DNA of the CDR3: TGTGCCAGCATGAGTTCAACTAATGAAAAACTGTTTTTT.

The chain carries TRBV19 and TRBJ1-1; D possibly corresponds to TRBD1 (6 bases). V was pared by 1 base and J by 5 bases, with 14 bases between. The CDR3 is made up of 15 amino acids. Germline V gene data show CDR1 as LNHDA and CDR2 as SQIVND (reference sequence). The CDR3 protein is CASSIVGQGWTEAFF. DNA for the CDR3: TGTGCCAGTAGTATAGTCGGCCAGGGGTGGACTGAAGCTTTCTTT.

This chain joins TRBV5-1 and TRBJ2-7, with 10 bases matching TRBD2. V lost 2 bases and J lost 7; bases outside the gene matches: 6. CDR1 SGHRS and CDR2 YFSETQ come from the germline V gene. The CDR3 covers 14 residues. CDR3: CASSFTAGGGEQYF. Here the CDR3 DNA reads TGCGCCAGCAGCTTTACAGCGGGAGGGGGTGAGCAGTACTTC.

This chain connects TRBV3-1 (or the pseudogene TRBV3-2) to TRBJ2-3, with TRBD2 as a possible D gene (5 bases). Between the trimmed V and J ends, which lost 1 base and 3 bases, there was a span of 14 bases. The CDR3 length is 16 residues. CDR1 LGHDT and CDR2 YNNKEL come from the germline V gene (reference sequence). CDR3 residues: CASSQAPRGLTDTQYF. The CDR3 bases are TGTGCCAGCAGCCAAGCCCCCCGAGGGCTGACAGATACGCAGTATTTT.

The CDR3 sequence is CASSESTGAYSYEQYF. As DNA, the CDR3 is TGTGCCAGCAGCGAGTCGACAGGGGCCTACTCCTACGAGCAGTACTTC. V is TRBV9 and J is TRBJ2-7; 8 bases fit TRBD1. The CDR3 loop spans 16 amino acids. V was pared by 3 bases and J by 0 bases, with 8 bases of the junction left unmatched. The germline V gene has CDR1 SGDLS and CDR2 YYNGEE.

The chain combines TRBV10-3 with TRBJ1-2, with D uncertain. Per germline, CDR1 ENHRY and CDR2 SYGVKD. V gave up 4 bases and J gave up 0 bases, with 6 bases separating them. This CDR3 has 13 amino acids. CDR3 protein: CAISGTANYGYTF. CDR3 DNA: TGTGCCATCAGTGGCACAGCTAACTATGGCTACACCTTC.

This clone was counted a single time. The genes are TRBV24-1 and TRBJ1-2; TRBD1 matches 8 bases. This CDR3 region has 14 residues. Germline lookup yields CDR1 KGHDR and CDR2 SFDVKD. V lost 2 bases to trimming and J lost 4 bases; unmatched junction nucleotides: 2. This chain's CDR3 is CATSDSDRVYGYTF. The CDR3 DNA follows: TGTGCCACCAGTGATTCGGACAGGGTCTATGGCTACACCTTC.

The V gene is TRBV3-1 (or the pseudogene TRBV3-2), the J gene TRBJ2-7; perhaps TRBD2 as D (6 bases). The CDR3 runs to 15 residues. V lost 2 bases to trimming and J lost 5 bases, with 16 bases between them. CDR1 and CDR2 from the germline V gene are LGHDT and YNNKEL (reference sequence). For the CDR3, the DNA is TGTGCCAGCAGCCAACGGGGGACCCTTTCAGACGAGCAGTACTTC. It yields the protein CASSQRGTLSDEQYF.